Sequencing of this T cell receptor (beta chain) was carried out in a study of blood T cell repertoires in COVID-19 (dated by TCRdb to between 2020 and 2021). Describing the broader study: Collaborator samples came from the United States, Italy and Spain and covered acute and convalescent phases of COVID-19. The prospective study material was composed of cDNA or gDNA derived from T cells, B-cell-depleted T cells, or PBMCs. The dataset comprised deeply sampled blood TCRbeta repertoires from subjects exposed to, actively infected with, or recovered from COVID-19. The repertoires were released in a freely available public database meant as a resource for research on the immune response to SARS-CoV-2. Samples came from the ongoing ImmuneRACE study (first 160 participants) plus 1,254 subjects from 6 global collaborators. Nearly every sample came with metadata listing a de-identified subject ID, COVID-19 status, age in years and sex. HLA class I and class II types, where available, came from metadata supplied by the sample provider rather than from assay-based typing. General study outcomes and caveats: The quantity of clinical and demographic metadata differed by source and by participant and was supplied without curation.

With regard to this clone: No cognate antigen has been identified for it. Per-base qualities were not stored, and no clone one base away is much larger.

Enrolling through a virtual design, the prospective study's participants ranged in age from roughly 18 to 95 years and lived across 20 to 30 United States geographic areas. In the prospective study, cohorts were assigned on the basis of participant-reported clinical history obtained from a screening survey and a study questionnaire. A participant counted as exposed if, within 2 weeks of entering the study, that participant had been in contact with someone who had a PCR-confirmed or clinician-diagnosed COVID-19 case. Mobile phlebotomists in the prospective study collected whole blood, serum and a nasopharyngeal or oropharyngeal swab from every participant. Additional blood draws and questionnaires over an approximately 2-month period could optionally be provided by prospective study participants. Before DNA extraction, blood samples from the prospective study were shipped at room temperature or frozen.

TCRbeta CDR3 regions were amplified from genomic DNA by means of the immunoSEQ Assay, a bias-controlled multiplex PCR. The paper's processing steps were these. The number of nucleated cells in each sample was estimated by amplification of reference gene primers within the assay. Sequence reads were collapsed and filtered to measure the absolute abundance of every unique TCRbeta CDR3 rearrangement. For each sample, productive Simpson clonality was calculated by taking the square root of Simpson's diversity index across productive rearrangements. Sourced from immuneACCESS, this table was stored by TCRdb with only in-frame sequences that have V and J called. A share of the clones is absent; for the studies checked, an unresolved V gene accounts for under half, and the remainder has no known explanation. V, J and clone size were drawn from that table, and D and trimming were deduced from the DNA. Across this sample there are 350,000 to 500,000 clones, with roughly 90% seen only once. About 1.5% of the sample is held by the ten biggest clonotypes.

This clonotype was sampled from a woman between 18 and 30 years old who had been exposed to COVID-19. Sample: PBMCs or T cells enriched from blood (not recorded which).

The CDR3 reads CASSPDRGTYEQYF. The DNA sequence follows: TGTGCCAGCAGCCCGGACAGGGGGACCTACGAGCAGTACTTC. This chain joins TRBV7-2 to TRBJ2-7; 10 bases in the junction line up with TRBD1. Based on the germline V gene, the CDR1 and CDR2 sequences are SGHTA and FQGNSA. Measured from the cysteine to the phenylalanine, the CDR3 is 14 residues long. Of the read, only the CDR3 DNA is kept; its 42 bases are in frame from base 1. V is cut back by 5 bases and J by 2 bases, with 3 bases in the junction unmatched.